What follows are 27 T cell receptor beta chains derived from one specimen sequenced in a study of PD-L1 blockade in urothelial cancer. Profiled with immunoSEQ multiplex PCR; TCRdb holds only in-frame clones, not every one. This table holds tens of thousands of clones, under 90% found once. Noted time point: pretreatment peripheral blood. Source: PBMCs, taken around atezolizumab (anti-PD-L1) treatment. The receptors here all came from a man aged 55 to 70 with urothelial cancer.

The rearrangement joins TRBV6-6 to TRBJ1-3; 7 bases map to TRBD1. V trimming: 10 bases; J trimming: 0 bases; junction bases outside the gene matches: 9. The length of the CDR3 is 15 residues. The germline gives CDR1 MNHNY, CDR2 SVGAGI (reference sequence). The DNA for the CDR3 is TGTGCCACCAGCGACAGGGCCATCTCTGGAAACACCATATATTTT. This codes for CATSDRAISGNTIYF.

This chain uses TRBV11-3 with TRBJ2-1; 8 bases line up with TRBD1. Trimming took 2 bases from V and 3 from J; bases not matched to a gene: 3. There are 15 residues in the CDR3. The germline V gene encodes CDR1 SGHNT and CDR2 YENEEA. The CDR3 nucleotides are TGTGCCAGCAGCTTACCCGGGACAGGCTACAATGAGCAGTTCTTC. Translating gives CASSLPGTGYNEQFF.

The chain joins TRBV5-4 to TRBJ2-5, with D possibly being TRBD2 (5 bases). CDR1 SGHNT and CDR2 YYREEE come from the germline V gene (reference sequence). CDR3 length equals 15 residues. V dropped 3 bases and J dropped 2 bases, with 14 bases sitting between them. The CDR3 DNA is TGTGCCAGCAGCTCACCGCGGGCAGAACAAGAGACCCAGTACTTC. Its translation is CASSSPRAEQETQYF. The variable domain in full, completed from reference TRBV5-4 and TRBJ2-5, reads ETGVTQSPTHLIKTRGQQVTLRCSSQSGHNTVSWYQQALGQGPQFIFQYYREEENGRGNFPPRFSGLQFPNYSSELNVNALELDDSALYLCASSSPRAEQETQYFGPGTRLLVL.

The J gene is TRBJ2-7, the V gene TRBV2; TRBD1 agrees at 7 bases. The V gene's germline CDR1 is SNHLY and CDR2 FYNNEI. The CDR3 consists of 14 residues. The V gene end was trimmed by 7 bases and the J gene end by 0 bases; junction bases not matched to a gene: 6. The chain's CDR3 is CASKVDRASYEQYF. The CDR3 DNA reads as TGTGCCAGCAAGGTTGACAGGGCCTCCTACGAGCAGTACTTC. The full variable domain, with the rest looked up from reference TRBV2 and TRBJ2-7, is EPEVTQTPSHQVTQMGQEVILRCVPISNHLYFYWYRQILGQKVEFLVSFYNNEISEKSEIFDDQFSVERPDGSNFTLKIRSTKLEDSAMYFCASKVDRASYEQYFGPGTRLTVT.

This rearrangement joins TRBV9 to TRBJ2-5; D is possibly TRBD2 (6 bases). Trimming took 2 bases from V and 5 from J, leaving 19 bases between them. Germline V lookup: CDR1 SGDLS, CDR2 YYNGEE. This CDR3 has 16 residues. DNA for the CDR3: TGTGCCAGCAGCGTCGGGACTGGCTGGGGTGGGGAGACCCAGTACTTC. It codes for CASSVGTGWGGETQYF.

The CDR3 loop is CASSLFRGEVYGYTF. The CDR3 nucleotides are TGTGCCAGCAGTTTATTCCGGGGGGAGGTCTATGGCTACACCTTC. The chain joins TRBV28 to TRBJ1-2, with D possibly matching TRBD1 (5 bases). This CDR3 region has 15 residues. The germline gives CDR1 MDHEN, CDR2 SYDVKM. The V end lost 1 base, the J end lost 4 bases, and 13 bases lay between the germline ends.

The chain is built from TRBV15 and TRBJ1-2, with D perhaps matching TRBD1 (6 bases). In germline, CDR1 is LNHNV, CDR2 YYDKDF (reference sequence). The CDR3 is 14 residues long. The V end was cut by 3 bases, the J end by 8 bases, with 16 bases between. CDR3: CATSSRITGNGYTF. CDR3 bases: TGTGCCACCAGCAGTCGTATTACAGGGAACGGCTACACCTTC.

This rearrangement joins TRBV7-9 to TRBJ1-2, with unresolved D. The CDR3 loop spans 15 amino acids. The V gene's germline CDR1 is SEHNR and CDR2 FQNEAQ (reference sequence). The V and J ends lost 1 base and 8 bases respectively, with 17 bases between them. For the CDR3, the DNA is TGTGCCAGCAGCTTAGAAGTCCGGGGTAGCGTCGGCTACACCTTC. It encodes CASSLEVRGSVGYTF. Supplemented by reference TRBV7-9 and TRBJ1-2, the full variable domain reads DTGVSQNPRHKITKRGQNVTFRCDPISEHNRLYWYRQTLGQGPEFLTYFQNEAQLEKSRLLSDRFSAERPKGSFSTLEIQRTEQGDSAMYLCASSLEVRGSVGYTFGSGTRLTVV.

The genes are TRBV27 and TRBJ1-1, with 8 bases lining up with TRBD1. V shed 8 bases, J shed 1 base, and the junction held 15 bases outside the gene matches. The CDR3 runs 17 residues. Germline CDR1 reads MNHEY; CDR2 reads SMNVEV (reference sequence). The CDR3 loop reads CASSTRSGGEKNTEAFF. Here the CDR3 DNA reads TGTGCCAGCTCTACGAGGTCAGGGGGCGAGAAGAACACTGAAGCTTTCTTT.

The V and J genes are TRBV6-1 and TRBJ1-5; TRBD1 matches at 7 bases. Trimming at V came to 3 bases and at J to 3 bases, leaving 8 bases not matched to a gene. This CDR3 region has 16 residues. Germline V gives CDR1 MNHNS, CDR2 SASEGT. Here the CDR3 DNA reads TGTGCCAGCAGTGAGGGACAGATAAACCTCAATCAGCCCCAGCATTTT. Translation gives CASSEGQINLNQPQHF.

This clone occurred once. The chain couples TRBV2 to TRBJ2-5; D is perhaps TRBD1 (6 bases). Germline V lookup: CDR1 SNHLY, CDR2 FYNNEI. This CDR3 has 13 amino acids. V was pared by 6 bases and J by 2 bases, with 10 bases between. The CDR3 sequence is CASSLGQQETQYF. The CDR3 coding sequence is TGTGCCAGCAGCCTCGGACAGCAAGAGACCCAGTACTTC.

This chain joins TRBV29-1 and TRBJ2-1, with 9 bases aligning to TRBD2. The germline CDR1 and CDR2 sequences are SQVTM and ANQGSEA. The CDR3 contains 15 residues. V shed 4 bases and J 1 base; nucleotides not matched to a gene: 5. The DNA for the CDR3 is TGCAGCGTTGCCTTAGCGGGGGTTTCCTACAATGAGCAGTTCTTC. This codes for CSVALAGVSYNEQFF.

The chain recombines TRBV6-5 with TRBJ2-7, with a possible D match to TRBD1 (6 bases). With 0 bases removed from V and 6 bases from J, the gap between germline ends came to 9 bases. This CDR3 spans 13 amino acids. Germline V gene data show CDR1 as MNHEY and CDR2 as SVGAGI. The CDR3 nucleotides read TGTGCCAGCAGTTACTCGCACAGGGTCGAGCAGTACTTC. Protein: CASSYSHRVEQYF.

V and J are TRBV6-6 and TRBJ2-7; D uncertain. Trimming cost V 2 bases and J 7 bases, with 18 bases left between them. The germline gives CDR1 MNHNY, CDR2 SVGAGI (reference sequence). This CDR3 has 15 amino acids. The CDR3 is CASSYTRLGVWEQYF. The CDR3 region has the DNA TGTGCCAGCAGTTACACGAGGTTAGGAGTGTGGGAGCAGTACTTC.

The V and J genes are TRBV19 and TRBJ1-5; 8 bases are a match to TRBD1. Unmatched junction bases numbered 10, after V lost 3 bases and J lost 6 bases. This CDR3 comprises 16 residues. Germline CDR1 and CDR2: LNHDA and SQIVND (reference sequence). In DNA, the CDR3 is TGTGCCAGTAGTATCGGCGGGCAGGGGGCATTTCAGCCCCAGCATTTT. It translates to CASSIGGQGAFQPQHF.

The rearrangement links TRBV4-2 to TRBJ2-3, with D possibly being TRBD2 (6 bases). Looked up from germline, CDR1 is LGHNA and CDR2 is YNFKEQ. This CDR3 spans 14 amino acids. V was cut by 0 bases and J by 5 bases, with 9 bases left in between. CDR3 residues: CASSQDGSRDTQYF. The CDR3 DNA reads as TGTGCCAGCAGCCAAGACGGGAGTAGAGATACGCAGTATTTT.

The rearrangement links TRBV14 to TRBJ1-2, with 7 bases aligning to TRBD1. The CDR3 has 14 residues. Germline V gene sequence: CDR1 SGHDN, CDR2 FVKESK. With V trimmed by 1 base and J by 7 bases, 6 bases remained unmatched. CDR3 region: CASSQVQGMIGYTF. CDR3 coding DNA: TGTGCCAGCAGCCAAGTACAGGGGATGATTGGCTACACCTTC.

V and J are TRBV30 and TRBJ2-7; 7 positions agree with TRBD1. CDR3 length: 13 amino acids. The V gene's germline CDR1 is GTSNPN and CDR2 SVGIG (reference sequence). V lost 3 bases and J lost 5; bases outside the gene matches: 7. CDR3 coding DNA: TGTGCCTGGAGCGGGGACAGTTCAAACGAGCAGTACTTC. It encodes CAWSGDSSNEQYF.

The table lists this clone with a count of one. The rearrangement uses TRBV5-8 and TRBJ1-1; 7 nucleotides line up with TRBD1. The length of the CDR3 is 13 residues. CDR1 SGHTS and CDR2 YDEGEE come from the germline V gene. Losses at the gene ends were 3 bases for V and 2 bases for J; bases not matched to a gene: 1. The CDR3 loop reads CASSYRGNTEAFF. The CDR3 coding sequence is TGTGCCAGCAGCTACAGGGGTAACACTGAAGCTTTCTTT. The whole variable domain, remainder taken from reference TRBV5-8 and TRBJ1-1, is EAGVTQSPTHLIKTRGQQATLRCSPISGHTSVYWYQQALGLGLQFLLWYDEGEERNRGNFPPRFSGRQFPNYSSELNVNALELEDSALYLCASSYRGNTEAFFGQGTRLTVV.

The CDR3 protein is CAWSAQRGAYNEQFF. In nucleotides, the CDR3 is TGTGCCTGGAGTGCTCAGCGGGGGGCGTACAATGAGCAGTTCTTC. J is TRBJ2-1 and V is TRBV30; 9 nucleotides align to TRBD2. There are 15 residues in the CDR3. Germline V gene data show CDR1 as GTSNPN and CDR2 as SVGIG (reference sequence). J gave up 4 bases and V 1 base, and 5 bases lay outside the gene matches.

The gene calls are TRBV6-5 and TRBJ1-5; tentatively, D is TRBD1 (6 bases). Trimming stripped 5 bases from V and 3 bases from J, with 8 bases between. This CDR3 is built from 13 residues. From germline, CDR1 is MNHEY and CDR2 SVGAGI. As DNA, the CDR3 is TGTGCCAGCAGTAACAGGGACAATCAGCCCCAGCATTTT. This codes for CASSNRDNQPQHF.

The CDR3 sequence: CASTSPEDRPYEQYF. The CDR3 DNA is TGTGCCAGCACCTCTCCCGAGGACAGACCCTACGAGCAGTACTTC. V usage is TRBV6-6 and J usage is TRBJ2-7; D is possibly TRBD1 (6 bases). V shed 7 bases and J shed 2 bases, with 18 bases lying between them. The germline V gene encodes CDR1 MNHNY and CDR2 SVGAGI (reference sequence). CDR3 length: 15 residues.

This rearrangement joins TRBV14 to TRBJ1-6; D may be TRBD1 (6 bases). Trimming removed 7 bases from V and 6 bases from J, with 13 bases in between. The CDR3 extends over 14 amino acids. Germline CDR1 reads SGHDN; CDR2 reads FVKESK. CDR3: CASNMGARNSPLHF. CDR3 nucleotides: TGTGCCAGCAACATGGGGGCGCGTAATTCACCCCTCCACTTT.

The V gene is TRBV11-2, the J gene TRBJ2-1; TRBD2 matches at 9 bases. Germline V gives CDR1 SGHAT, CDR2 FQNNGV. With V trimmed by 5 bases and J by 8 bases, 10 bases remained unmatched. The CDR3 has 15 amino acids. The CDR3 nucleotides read TGTGCCAGCAGCGCCGCGGGGGGGAGTTGGGATGAGCAGTTCTTC. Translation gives CASSAAGGSWDEQFF.

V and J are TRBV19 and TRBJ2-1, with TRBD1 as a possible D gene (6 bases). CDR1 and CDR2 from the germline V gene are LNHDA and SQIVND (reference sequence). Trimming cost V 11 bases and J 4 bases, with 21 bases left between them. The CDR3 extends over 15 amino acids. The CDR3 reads CAWECLGAFYNEQFF. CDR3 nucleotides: TGTGCCTGGGAATGCTTGGGGGCCTTTTACAATGAGCAGTTCTTC. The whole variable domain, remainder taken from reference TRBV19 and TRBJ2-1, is DGGITQSPKYLFRKEGQNVTLSCEQNLNHDAMYWYRQDPGQGLRLIYYSQIVNDFQKGDIAEGYSVSREKKESFPLTVTSAQKNPTAFYLCAWECLGAFYNEQFFGPGTRLTVL.

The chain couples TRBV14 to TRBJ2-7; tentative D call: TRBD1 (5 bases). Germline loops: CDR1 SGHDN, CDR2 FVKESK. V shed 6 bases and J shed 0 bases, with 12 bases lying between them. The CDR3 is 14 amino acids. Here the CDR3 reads CASRARTSSYEQYF. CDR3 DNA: TGTGCCAGCAGAGCGAGGACATCCTCCTACGAGCAGTACTTC.

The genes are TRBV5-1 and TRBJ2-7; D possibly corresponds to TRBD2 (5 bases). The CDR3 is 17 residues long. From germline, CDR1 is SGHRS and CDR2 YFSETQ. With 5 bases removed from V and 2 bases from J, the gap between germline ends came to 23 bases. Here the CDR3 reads CASSSSTIALRPYEQYF. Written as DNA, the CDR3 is TGCGCCAGCAGTTCCTCAACAATAGCGCTCCGACCCTACGAGCAGTACTTC.